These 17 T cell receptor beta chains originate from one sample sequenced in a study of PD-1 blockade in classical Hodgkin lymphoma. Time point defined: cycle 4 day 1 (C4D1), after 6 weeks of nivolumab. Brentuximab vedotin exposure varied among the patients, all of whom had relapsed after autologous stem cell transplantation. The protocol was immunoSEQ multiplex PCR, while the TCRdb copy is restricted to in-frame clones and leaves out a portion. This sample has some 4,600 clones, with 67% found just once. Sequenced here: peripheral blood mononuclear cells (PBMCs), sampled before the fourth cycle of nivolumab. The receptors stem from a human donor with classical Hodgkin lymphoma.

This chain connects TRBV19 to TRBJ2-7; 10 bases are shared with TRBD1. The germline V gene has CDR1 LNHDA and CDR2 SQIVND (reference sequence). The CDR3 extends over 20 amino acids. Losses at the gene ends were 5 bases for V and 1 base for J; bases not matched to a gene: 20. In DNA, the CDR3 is TGTGCCAGTAGTCTTAAAAAGGGGGGGACAGGGGTTAAGGGGTCCTACGAGCAGTACTTC. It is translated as CASSLKKGGTGVKGSYEQYF.

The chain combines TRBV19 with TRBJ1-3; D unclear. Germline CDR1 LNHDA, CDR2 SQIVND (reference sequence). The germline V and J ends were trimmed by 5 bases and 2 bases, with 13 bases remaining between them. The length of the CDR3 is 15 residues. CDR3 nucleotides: TGTGCCAGTAGTCGGACCGTCAGCCCTGGAAACACCATATATTTT. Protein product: CASSRTVSPGNTIYF.

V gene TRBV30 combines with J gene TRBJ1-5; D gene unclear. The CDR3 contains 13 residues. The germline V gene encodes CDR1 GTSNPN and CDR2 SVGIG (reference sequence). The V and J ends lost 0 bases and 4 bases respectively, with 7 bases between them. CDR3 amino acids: CAWSVTDNQPQHF. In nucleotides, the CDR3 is TGTGCCTGGAGTGTGACCGATAATCAGCCCCAGCATTTT.

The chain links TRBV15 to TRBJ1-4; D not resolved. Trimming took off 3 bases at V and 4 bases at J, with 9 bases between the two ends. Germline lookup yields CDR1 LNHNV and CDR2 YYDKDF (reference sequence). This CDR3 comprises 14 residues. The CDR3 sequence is CATSRNIYNEKLFF. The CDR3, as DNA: TGTGCCACCAGCAGGAACATTTATAATGAAAAACTGTTTTTT.

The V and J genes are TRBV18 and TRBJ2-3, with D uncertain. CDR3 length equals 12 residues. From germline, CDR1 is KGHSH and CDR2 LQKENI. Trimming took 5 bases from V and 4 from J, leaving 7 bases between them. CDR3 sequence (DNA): TGTGCCAGCTCATCCCAATCAGATACGCAGTATTTT. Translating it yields CASSSQSDTQYF. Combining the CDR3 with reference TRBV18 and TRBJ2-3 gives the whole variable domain NAGVMQNPRHLVRRRGQEARLRCSPMKGHSHVYWYRQLPEEGLKFMVYLQKENIIDESGMPKERFSAEFPKEGPSILRIQQVVRGDSAAYFCASSSQSDTQYFGPGTRLTVL.

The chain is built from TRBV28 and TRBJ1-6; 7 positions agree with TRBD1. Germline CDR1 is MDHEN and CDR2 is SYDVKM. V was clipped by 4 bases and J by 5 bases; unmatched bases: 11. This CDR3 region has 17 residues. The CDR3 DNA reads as TGTGCCAGCAGTTCCTCTATGACAGGGACTAATAATTCACCCCTCCACTTT. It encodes CASSSSMTGTNNSPLHF.

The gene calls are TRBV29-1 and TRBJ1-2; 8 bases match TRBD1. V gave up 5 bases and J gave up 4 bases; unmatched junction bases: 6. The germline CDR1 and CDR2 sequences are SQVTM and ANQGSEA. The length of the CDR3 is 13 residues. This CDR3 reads CSVPDRGGYGYTF. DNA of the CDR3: TGCAGCGTTCCAGACAGGGGAGGCTATGGCTACACCTTC.

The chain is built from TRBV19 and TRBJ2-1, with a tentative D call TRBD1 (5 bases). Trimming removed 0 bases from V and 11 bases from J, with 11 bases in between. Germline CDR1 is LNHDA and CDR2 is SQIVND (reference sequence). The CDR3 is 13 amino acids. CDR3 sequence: CASSIDQLGQQFF. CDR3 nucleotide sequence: TGTGCCAGTAGTATAGATCAATTGGGGCAGCAGTTCTTC.

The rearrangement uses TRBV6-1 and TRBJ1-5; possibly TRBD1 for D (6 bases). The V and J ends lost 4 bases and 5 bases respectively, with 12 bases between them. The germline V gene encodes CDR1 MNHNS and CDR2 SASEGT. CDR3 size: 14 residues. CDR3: CASSARDKDQPQHF. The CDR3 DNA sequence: TGTGCCAGCAGTGCACGGGACAAGGATCAGCCCCAGCATTTT.

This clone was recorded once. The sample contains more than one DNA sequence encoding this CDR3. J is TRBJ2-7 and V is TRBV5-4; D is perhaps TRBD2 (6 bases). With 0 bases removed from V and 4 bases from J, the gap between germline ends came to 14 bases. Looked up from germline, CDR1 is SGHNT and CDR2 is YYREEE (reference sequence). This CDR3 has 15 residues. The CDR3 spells CASSLAPGEAYEQYF. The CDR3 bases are TGTGCCAGCAGCTTGGCCCCGGGAGAGGCTTACGAGCAGTACTTC.

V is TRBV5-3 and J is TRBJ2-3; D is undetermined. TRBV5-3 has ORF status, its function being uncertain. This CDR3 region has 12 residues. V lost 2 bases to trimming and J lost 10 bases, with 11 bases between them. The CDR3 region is CARSFRPRPQYF. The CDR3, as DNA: TGTGCCAGAAGCTTCCGCCCTAGGCCGCAGTATTTT.

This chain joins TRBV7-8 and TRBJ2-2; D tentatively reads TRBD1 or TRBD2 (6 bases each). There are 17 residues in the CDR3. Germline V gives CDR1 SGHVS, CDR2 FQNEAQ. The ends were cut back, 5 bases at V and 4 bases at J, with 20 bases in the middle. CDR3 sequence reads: CASSPAGGALSTGELFF. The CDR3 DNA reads TGTGCCAGCAGCCCCGCCGGGGGCGCATTATCCACCGGGGAGCTGTTTTTT.

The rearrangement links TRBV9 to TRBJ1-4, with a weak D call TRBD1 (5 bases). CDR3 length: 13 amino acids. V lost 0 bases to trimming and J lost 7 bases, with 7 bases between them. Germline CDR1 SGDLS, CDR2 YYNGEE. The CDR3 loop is CASSVDGGEKLFF. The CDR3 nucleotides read TGTGCCAGCAGCGTAGACGGGGGTGAAAAACTGTTTTTT.

In nucleotides, the CDR3 is TGTGCCAGCAAGAGACCGTGGGGAGAGGAGTTCTTC. Amino acids: CASKRPWGEEFF. This sequence joins TRBV6-6 and TRBJ2-1, with D perhaps matching TRBD2 (5 bases). This CDR3 has 12 residues. Germline loops: CDR1 MNHNY, CDR2 SVGAGI (reference sequence). Between the trimmed V and J ends, which lost 7 bases and 14 bases, there was a span of 18 bases.

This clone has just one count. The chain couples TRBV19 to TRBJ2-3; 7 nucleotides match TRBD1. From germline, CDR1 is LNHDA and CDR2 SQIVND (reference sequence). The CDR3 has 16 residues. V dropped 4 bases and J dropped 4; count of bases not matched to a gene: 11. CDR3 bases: TGTGCCAGTAGTACCCCCCTTAGGGGGCGTCCAGATACGCAGTATTTT. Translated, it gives CASSTPLRGRPDTQYF. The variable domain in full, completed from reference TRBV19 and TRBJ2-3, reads DGGITQSPKYLFRKEGQNVTLSCEQNLNHDAMYWYRQDPGQGLRLIYYSQIVNDFQKGDIAEGYSVSREKKESFPLTVTSAQKNPTAFYLCASSTPLRGRPDTQYFGPGTRLTVL.

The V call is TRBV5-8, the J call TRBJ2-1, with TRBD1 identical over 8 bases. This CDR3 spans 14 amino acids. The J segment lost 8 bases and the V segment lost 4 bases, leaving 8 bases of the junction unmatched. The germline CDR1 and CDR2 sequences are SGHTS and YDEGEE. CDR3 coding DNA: TGTGCCAGCAGCACTGGACAGGGTTTGGATGAGCAGTTCTTC. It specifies CASSTGQGLDEQFF.

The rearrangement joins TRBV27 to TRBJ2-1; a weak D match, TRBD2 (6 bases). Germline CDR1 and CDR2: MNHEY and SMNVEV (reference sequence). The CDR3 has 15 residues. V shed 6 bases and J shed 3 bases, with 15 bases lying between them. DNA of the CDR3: TGTGCCAGCAGCCAGAGAGCGGGCAGCTACAATGAGCAGTTCTTC. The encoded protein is CASSQRAGSYNEQFF.